The T cell receptor beta chain under discussion was sequenced for a study of vaccination and CD4 T cells after COVID-19. Only a few counts were recorded for this clonotype. As yet, its antigen is unknown. Indicated treatment: roughly 11-day PBMC culture with coronavirus spike peptide pools or control peptides (ViraFEST assay). The Oncomine TCR Beta short-read assay generated sequence data from the DNA of cultured CD4+ T cells. TCRdb re-analysed the PCR reads in MiXCR, keeping a single row per CDR3 protein. The table records 3,500 to 4,500 distinct CDR3 sequences, 21% of them present only once. Trimming cost V 3 bases and J 0 bases, with 16 bases left between them. Germline V gene sequence: CDR1 MNHEY, CDR2 SMNVEV (reference sequence). The length of the CDR3 is 17 residues.

The TCR sequence derives from a human donor who had recovered from COVID-19. J is TRBJ2-3 and V is TRBV27, with a weak D call TRBD2 (5 bases). Sequencing was carried out using CD4+ T cells from blood, cultured in vitro. In nucleotides, the CDR3 is TGTGCCAGCAGTTTTGTGAGGGTCAGAACTAGCACAGATACGCAGTATTTT. It specifies CASSFVRVRTSTDTQYF.